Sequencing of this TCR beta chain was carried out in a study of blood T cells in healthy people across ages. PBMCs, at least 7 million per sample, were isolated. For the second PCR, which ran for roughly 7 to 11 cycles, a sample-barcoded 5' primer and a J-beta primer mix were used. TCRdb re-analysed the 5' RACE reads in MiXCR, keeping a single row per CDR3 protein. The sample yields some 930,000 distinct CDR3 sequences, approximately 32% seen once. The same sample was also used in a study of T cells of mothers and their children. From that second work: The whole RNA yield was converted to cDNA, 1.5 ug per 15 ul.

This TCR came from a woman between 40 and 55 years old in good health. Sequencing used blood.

The CDR3: CASSLTARGQPQHF. CDR3 bases: TGTGCCAGCAGCTTGACGGCCAGGGGTCAGCCCCAGCATTTT. The chain joins TRBV5-6 to TRBJ1-5, with a weak D call TRBD1 (6 bases). Between the trimmed V and J ends, which lost 1 base and 6 bases, there was a span of 11 bases. CDR3 length: 14 residues. In germline, CDR1 is SGHDT, CDR2 YYEEEE.